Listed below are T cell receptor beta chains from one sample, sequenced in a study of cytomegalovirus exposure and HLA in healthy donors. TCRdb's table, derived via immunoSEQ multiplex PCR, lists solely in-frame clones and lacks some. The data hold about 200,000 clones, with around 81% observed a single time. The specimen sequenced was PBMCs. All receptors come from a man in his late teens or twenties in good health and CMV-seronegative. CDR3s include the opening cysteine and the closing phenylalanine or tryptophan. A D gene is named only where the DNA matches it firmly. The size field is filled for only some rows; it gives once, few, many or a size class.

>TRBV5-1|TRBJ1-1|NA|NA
TGCGCCAGCAGCTTGCAGGGCGTAGCTTTCTTT
CASSLQGVAFF
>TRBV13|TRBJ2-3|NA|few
TGTGCCAGCGGGACTCCTGGCACAGATACGCAGTATTTT
CASGTPGTDTQYF
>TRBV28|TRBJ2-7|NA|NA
TGTGCCAGCAGTTCAAGACAGGCCACGATGGACGAGCAGTACTTC
CASSSRQATMDEQYF
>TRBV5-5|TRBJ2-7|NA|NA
TGTGCCAGCAGCTCCGGTGATTTCTCCTACGAGCAGTACTTC
CASSSGDFSYEQYF
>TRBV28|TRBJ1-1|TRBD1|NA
TGTGCCAGCAGCAAACAGGGGGCGGGGTCTGAAGCTTTCTTT
CASSKQGAGSEAFF
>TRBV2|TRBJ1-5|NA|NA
TGTGCCAGCAGCAATAGCAATCAGCCCCAGCATTTT
CASSNSNQPQHF
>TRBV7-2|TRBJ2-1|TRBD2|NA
TGTGCCAGCAGCTCTAGCGGGACCAACAAGCAGTTCTTC
CASSSSGTNKQFF
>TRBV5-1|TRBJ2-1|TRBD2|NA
TGCGCCAGCAGCCCACTAGCGGGGGGGTACAATGAGCAGTTCTTC
CASSPLAGGYNEQFF
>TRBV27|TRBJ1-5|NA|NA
TGTGCCAGCAGTTCCTCAGGGGACAATCAGCCCCAGCATTTT
CASSSSGDNQPQHF
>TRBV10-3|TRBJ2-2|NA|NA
TGTGCCATCAGTGAGTCTAGCGGTCTACGGGGCACCGGGGAGCTGTTTTTT
CAISESSGLRGTGELFF
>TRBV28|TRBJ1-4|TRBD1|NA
TGTGCCAGCAGTTTAGTTCCCTGGGACAGTTCAAATGAAAAACTGTTTTTT
CASSLVPWDSSNEKLFF
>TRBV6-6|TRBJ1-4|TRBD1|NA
TGTGCCAGCAGTTACGGGGACAGCAAAAATGAAAAACTGTTTTTT
CASSYGDSKNEKLFF
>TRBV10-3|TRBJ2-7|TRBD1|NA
TGTGCCATCAGTTACTCCGACAGGGGAGAATTCGAGCAGTACTTC
CAISYSDRGEFEQYF
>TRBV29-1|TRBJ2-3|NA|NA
TGCAGCGTTGTAAAGGTCGGACAGCTCCGCACAGATACGCAGTATTTT
CSVVKVGQLRTDTQYF
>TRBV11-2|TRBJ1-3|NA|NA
TGTGCCAGCAGCTTAACCCCCGTGAGCTCTGGAAACACCATATATTTT
CASSLTPVSSGNTIYF
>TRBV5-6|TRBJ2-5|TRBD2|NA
TGTGCCAGCAGCCAAGAGTCTAGCGGGGGGGCCGGGGTTGGGACCCAGTACTTC
CASSQESSGGAGVGTQYF
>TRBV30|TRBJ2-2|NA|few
TGTGCCTGGAGTGGACCGACTACCGGGGAGCTGTTTTTT
CAWSGPTTGELFF
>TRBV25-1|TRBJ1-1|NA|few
TGTGCCAGCAGTGCCACAGCCCTCCCGCTTGTTTTCTTT
CASSATALPLVFF
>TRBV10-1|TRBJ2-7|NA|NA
TGCGCCAGCAGTGGGATTAGCGGCGAGCAGTACTTC
CASSGISGEQYF
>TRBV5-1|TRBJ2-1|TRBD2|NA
TGCGCCAGCAGCTTGGCCGTGACTAGCGGATCCTACAATGAGCAGTTCTTC
CASSLAVTSGSYNEQFF
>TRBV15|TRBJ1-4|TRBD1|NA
TGTGCCACCAGCAGAGTGGACAGGGGCGCCAATGAGGAACTGTTTTTT
CATSRVDRGANEELFF
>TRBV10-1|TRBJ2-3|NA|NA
TGCGCCAGCAGTGAGAGTCGGACTACAGATACGCAGTATTTT
CASSESRTTDTQYF
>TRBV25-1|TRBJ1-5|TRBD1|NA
TGTGCCAGCAGTAATCCGGGACAGGATAAGCCCCAGCATTTT
CASSNPGQDKPQHF
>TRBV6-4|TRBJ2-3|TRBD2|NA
TGTGCCAGCAGTCCTAACTTTAGCGGGAGGAACGCAGATACGCAGTATTTT
CASSPNFSGRNADTQYF
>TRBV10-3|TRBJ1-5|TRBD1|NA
TGTGCCATCAGTGACGGGACAGGGAATCAGCCCCAGCATTTT
CAISDGTGNQPQHF
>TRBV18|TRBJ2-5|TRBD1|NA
TGTGCCAGCTCACCGGAGACAGGGCCCTGGGGGACCCAGTACTTC
CASSPETGPWGTQYF
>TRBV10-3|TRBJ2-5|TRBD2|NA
TGTGCCATCAGTGAGGCGGCGGGAGGAGGGAGGGGGACCCAGTACTTC
CAISEAAGGGRGTQYF
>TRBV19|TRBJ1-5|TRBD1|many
TGTGCCAGTAGAGGAGGGCTACAGGGGTGGCAGCCCCAGCATTTT
CASRGGLQGWQPQHF
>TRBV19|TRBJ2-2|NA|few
TGTGCCAGTATGGCGGGATGGGGATTTAACACCGGGGAGCTGTTTTTT
CASMAGWGFNTGELFF
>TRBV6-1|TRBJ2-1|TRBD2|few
TGTGCCAGCAGTGAACAACCCGCAGTAGTAGCGGGACCGTACAATGAGCAGTTCTTC
CASSEQPAVVAGPYNEQFF
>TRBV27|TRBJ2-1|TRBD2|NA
TGTGCCAGCAGTTTATATCCTAGCGGGATTGAGCAGTTCTTC
CASSLYPSGIEQFF
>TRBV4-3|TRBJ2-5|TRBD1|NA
TGCGCCAGCAGCCAAGATCAGGGGGCTCGGGAGACCCAGTACTTC
CASSQDQGARETQYF
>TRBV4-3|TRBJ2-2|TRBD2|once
TGCGCCAGCAGCCAAGCTCGGGGGGGACCGGGCACCGGGGAGCTGTTTTTT
CASSQARGGPGTGELFF
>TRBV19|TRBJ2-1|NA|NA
TGTGCCAGTAGTATAGCTTCCAGTTACAATGAGCAGTTCTTC
CASSIASSYNEQFF
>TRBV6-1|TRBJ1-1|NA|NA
TGTGCCAGCAGTGAATTCAGGGAGGGTTCAGCTTTCTTT
CASSEFREGSAFF
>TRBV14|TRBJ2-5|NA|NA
TGTGCCAGCAGCCGTAGTGGAGAGACCCAGTACTTC
CASSRSGETQYF
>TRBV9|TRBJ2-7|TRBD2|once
TGTGCCAGCAGCGTAGGGGGACTAGCGGGAGACGAGCAGTACTTC
CASSVGGLAGDEQYF
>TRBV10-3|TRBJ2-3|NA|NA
TGTGCCATCAGTCGGGATCCCACAGATACGCAGTATTTT
CAISRDPTDTQYF
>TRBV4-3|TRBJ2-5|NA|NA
TGCGCCAGCAGCCACGTCCAGGGGGCGGGAGGGGAGACCCAGTACTTC
CASSHVQGAGGETQYF
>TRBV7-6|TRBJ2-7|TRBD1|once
TGTGCCAGCAGCTCCGGCCCGGACAGGGGGTACTACGAGCAGTACTTC
CASSSGPDRGYYEQYF
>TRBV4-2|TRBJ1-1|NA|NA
TGTGCCAGCAGCCAAAGAGGTCTGAACACTGAAGCTTTCTTT
CASSQRGLNTEAFF
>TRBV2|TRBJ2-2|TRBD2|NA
TGTGCCAGCAAGGGAACTAGCGGGGGGTCCGGGGAGCTGTTTTTT
CASKGTSGGSGELFF
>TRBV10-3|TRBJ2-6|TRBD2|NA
TGTGCCATGACTAGCGGGGACTCTGGGGCCAACGTCCTGACTTTC
CAMTSGDSGANVLTF
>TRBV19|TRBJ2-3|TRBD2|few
TGTGCCAGTGGCTCTAGCGGGAATAGTGGGGATACGCAGTATTTT
CASGSSGNSGDTQYF
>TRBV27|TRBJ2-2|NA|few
TGTGCCAGCAGTTTGTTCGAGGATCGGGGCGGGGAGCTGTTTTTT
CASSLFEDRGGELFF
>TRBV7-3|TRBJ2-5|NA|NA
TGTGCCAGCAGCTTATTAGGCGGGGCAATTCAAGAGACCCAGTACTTC
CASSLLGGAIQETQYF
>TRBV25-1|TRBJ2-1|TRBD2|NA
TGTGCCAGCAGTGAATATGCTAGCGGGAGCCCCTACAATGAGCAGTTCTTC
CASSEYASGSPYNEQFF
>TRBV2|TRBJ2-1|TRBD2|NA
TGTGCCAGCCAACTAGCGAGAAATGAGCAGTTCTTC
CASQLARNEQFF
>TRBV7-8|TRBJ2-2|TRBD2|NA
TGTGCCAGCAGCCGATCTAGCGGGAGAACCGGGGAGCTGTTTTTT
CASSRSSGRTGELFF
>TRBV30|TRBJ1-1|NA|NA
TGTGCCTGGAGCAGACGGGGGGGTATGAAAGCTTTCTTT
CAWSRRGGMKAFF
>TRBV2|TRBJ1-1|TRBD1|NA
TGTGCCCTACGGTCGGGACAGGGAAACACTGAAGCTTTCTTT
CALRSGQGNTEAFF
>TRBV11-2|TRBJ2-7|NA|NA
TGTGCCAGCAGCTTTACAGGGACCTCCTACGAGCAGTACTTC
CASSFTGTSYEQYF
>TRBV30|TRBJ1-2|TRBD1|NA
TGTGCCTGGAGGGACAGGGAACGCGGCTATGGCTACACCTTC
CAWRDRERGYGYTF
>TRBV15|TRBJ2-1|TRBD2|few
TGTGCCACCCTTAGGACTAGCGCGAACAATGAGCAGTTCTTC
CATLRTSANNEQFF
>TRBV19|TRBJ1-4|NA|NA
TGTGCCAGTAGCTCCGGGACAAGAAATGAAAAACTGTTTTTT
CASSSGTRNEKLFF